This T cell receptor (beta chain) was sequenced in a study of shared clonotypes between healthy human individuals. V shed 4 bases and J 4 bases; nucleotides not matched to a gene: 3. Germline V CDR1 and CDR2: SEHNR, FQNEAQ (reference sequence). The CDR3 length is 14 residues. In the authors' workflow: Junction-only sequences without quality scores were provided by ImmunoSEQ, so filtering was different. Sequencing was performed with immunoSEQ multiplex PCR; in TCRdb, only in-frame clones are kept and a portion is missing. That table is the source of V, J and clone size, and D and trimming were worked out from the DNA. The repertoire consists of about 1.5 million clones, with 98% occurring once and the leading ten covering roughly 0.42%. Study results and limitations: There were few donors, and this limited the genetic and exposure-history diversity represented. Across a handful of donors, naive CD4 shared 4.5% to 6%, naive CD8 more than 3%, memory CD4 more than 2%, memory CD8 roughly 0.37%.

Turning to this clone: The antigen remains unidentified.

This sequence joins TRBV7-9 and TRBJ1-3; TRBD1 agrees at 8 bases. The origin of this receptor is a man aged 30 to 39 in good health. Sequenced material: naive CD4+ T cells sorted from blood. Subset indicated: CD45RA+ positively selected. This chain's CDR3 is CASSSRDRGNTIYF. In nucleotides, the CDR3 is TGTGCCAGCAGCTCCCGGGACAGGGGAAACACCATATATTTT.